This TCR beta chain was sequenced during a study of blood T cell repertoires in COVID-19. CDR1 is MNHEY, CDR2 SVGAGI, per germline. Germline trimming cut 4 bases from V and 3 bases from J; bases unmatched to any gene: 2. This CDR3 has 14 amino acids. Clones were read by immunoSEQ multiplex PCR, and TCRdb kept only the in-frame ones, dropping some. The sample consists of about 250,000 clones, around 83% of them appearing once. The specimen was peripheral blood. The source is a man between 35 and 55 years old with active or convalescent COVID-19. The chain carries TRBV6-5 and TRBJ1-2, with 10 bases aligning to TRBD1. DNA for the CDR3: TGTGCCAGCAGTTTCGGGACAGGGGACTATGGCTACACCTTC. Translating it yields CASSFGTGDYGYTF.